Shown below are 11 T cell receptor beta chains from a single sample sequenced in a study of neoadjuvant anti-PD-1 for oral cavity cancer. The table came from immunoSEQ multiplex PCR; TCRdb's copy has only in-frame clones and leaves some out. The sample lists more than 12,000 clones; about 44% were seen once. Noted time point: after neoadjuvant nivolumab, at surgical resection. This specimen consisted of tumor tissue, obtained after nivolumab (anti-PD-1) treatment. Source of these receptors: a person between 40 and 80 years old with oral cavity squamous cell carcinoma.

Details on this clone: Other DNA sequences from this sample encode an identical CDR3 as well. In DNA form, the CDR3 reads TGTGCCAGCAGCTTAGATTCAGGGGCGAACACCGGGGAGCTGTTTTTT. This sequence encodes CASSLDSGANTGELFF. The rearrangement joins TRBV11-2 to TRBJ2-2; D might be TRBD1 (6 bases). The germline CDR1 and CDR2 sequences are SGHAT and FQNNGV. This CDR3 has 16 amino acids. V dropped 0 bases and J dropped 0 bases, with 8 bases sitting between them.

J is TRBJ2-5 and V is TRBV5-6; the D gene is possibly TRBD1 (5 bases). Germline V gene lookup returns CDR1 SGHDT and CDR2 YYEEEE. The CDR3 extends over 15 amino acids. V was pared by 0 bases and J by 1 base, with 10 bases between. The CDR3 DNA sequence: TGTGCCAGCAGCTTGGAGGGGTTTGGCCAAGAGACCCAGTACTTC. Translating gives CASSLEGFGQETQYF.

The CDR3 protein is CASSLAGINQPQHF. The CDR3 DNA is TGTGCCAGCAGCTTAGCAGGGATCAATCAGCCCCAGCATTTT. The chain is built from TRBV7-9 and TRBJ1-5; D uncertain. Trimming removed 0 bases from V and 3 bases from J, with 6 bases in between. CDR3 length: 14 amino acids. Germline CDR1 reads SEHNR; CDR2 reads FQNEAQ (reference sequence).

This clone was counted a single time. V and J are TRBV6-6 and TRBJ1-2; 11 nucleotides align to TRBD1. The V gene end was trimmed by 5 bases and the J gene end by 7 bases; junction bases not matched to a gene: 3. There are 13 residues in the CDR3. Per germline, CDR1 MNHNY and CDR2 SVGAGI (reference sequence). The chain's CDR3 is CASSTGTGGGYTF. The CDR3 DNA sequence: TGTGCCAGCAGTACAGGGACAGGGGGTGGCTACACCTTC.

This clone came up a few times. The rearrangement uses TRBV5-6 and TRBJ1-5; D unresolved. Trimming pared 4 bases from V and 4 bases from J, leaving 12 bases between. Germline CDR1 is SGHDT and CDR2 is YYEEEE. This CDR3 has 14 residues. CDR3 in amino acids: CASSIGRKNQPQHF. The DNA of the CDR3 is TGTGCCAGCAGCATAGGACGGAAAAATCAGCCCCAGCATTTT.

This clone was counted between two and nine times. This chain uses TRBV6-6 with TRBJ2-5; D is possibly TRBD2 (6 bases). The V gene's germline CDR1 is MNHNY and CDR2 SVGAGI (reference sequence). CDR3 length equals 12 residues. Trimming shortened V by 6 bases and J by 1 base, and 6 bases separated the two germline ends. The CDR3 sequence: CASRGLQETQYF. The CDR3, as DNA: TGTGCCAGCAGGGGACTCCAAGAGACCCAGTACTTC.

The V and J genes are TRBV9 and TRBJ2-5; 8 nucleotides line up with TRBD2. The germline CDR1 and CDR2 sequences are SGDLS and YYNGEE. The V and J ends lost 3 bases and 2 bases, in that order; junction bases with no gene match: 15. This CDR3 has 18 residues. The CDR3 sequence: CASSERGPGGGSQETQYF. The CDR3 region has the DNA TGTGCCAGCAGCGAGAGGGGACCTGGCGGGGGGAGTCAAGAGACCCAGTACTTC. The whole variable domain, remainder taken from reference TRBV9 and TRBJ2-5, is DSGVTQTPKHLITATGQRVTLRCSPRSGDLSVYWYQQSLDQGLQFLIQYYNGEERAKGNILERFSAQQFPDLHSELNLSSLELGDSALYFCASSERGPGGGSQETQYFGPGTRLLVL.

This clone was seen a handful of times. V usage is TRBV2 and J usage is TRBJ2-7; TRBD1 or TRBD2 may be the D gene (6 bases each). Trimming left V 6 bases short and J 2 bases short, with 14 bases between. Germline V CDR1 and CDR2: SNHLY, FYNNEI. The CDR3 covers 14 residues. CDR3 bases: TGTGCCAGCAGCCCCGCGGGACAAACCTACGAGCAGTACTTC. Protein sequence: CASSPAGQTYEQYF.

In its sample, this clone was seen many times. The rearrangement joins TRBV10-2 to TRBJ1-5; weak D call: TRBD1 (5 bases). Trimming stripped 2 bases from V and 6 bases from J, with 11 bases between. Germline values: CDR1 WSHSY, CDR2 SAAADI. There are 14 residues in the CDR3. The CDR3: CASSEVRGSQPQHF. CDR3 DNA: TGCGCCAGCAGTGAGGTCCGGGGGTCTCAGCCCCAGCATTTT.

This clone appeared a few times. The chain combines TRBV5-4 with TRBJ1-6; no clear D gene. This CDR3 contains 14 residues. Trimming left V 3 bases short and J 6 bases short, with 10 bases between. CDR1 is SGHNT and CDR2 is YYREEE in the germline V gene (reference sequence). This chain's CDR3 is CASSSVSRNSPLHF. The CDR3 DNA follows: TGTGCCAGCAGCTCCGTTTCCCGTAATTCACCCCTCCACTTT.

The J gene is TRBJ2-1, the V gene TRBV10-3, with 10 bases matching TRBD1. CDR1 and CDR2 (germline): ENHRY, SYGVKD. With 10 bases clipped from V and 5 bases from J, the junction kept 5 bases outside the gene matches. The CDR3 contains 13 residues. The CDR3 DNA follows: TGTGCCACTCGACAGGGGGCGGACAATGAGCAGTTCTTC. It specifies CATRQGADNEQFF.